A single sample is the source of the 21 T cell receptor beta chains below, sequenced in a study of beta chain features in type 1 diabetes. Study-level findings and limits: In all four CD4+ subsets, TCRB CDR3 length was significantly, moderately reduced in type 1 diabetes.

Their cognate antigens are unknown. What was sequenced were expressed TCRB transcripts, since all of the isolated RNA had been reverse transcribed. Profiled with immunoSEQ multiplex PCR; TCRdb holds only in-frame clones, not every one. The sample carries hundreds of thousands of clones, 11% to 15% recorded once. The source material was naive CD4+ T cells from blood. These receptors came from a man between 18 and 35 years old with type 1 diabetes.

The rearrangement joins TRBV18 to TRBJ2-7; 7 nucleotides match TRBD1. With V trimmed by 3 bases and J by 3 bases, 2 bases remained unmatched. The CDR3 consists of 13 residues. Germline V gene sequence: CDR1 KGHSH, CDR2 LQKENI. CDR3 coding DNA: TGTGCCAGCTCACCTGCAGGGGGCTACGAGCAGTACTTC. Its translation: CASSPAGGYEQYF. Looking up the rest from reference TRBV18 and TRBJ2-7 gives the full variable domain: NAGVMQNPRHLVRRRGQEARLRCSPMKGHSHVYWYRQLPEEGLKFMVYLQKENIIDESGMPKERFSAEFPKEGPSILRIQQVVRGDSAAYFCASSPAGGYEQYFGPGTRLTVT.

The chain's CDR3 is CASSKAGTSGGKGEETQYF. Here the CDR3 DNA reads TGTGCCAGCAGCAAAGCTGGGACTAGCGGGGGGAAAGGGGAAGAGACCCAGTACTTC. The V call is TRBV21-1, the J call TRBJ2-5; TRBD2 is the table's D call, not checked against the DNA. TRBV21-1 is termed a pseudogene. The CDR3 consists of 19 residues.

This clone was seen a few times. This chain uses TRBV30 with TRBJ1-5; D is unclear. CDR3 length: 13 amino acids. Germline values: CDR1 GTSNPN, CDR2 SVGIG (reference sequence). The V gene lost 0 bases and the J gene lost 7 bases, with 10 bases spanning the gap. For the CDR3, the DNA is TGTGCCTGGAGTGTGGCATCAGGCCAGCCCCAGCATTTT. As protein: CAWSVASGQPQHF.

As regards this clone: The same CDR3 can be traced to other DNA sequences in this sample. The V gene is TRBV2, the J gene TRBJ2-3, with unresolved D. Trimming took off 3 bases at V and 5 bases at J, with 3 bases between the two ends. The CDR3 runs 11 residues. CDR1 SNHLY and CDR2 FYNNEI come from the germline V gene. This CDR3 reads CASSEVDTQYF. CDR3 sequence (DNA): TGTGCCAGCAGTGAGGTAGATACGCAGTATTTT.

This clone was detected a few times. The chain couples TRBV5-1 to TRBJ1-4; D may be TRBD1 (5 bases). V dropped 4 bases and J dropped 0 bases, with 10 bases sitting between them. The germline V gene encodes CDR1 SGHRS and CDR2 YFSETQ. The CDR3 consists of 15 residues. The CDR3 DNA reads TGCGCCAGCAGCGGCAGGGAGACAACTAATGAAAAACTGTTTTTT. Residues: CASSGRETTNEKLFF. The whole variable domain, remainder taken from reference TRBV5-1 and TRBJ1-4, is KAGVTQTPRYLIKTRGQQVTLSCSPISGHRSVSWYQQTPGQGLQFLFEYFSETQRNKGNFPGRFSGRQFSNSRSEMNVSTLELGDSALYLCASSGRETTNEKLFFGSGTQLSVL.

This clone was detected a few times. This chain uses TRBV18 with TRBJ2-5; 9 bases agree with TRBD1. CDR3 length equals 16 residues. The junction had 11 bases not matched to a gene; V was cut back by 4 bases and J by 5 bases. The germline V gene encodes CDR1 KGHSH and CDR2 LQKENI. CDR3 amino acids: CASSRAGTGFQETQYF. As DNA, the CDR3 is TGTGCCAGCTCACGCGCCGGGACAGGGTTTCAGGAGACCCAGTACTTC. The whole variable domain, remainder taken from reference TRBV18 and TRBJ2-5, is NAGVMQNPRHLVRRRGQEARLRCSPMKGHSHVYWYRQLPEEGLKFMVYLQKENIIDESGMPKERFSAEFPKEGPSILRIQQVVRGDSAAYFCASSRAGTGFQETQYFGPGTRLLVL.

The genes are TRBV4-2 and TRBJ1-2; D is unclear. Trimming removed 4 bases at V and 0 bases at J, with 12 bases between. Germline V gives CDR1 LGHNA, CDR2 YNFKEQ. There are 15 residues in the CDR3. The CDR3 sequence: CASSRAGPPNYGYTF. Written as DNA, the CDR3 is TGTGCCAGCAGCCGCGCCGGGCCGCCTAACTATGGCTACACCTTC.

The chain recombines TRBV5-1 with TRBJ1-1, with D possibly matching TRBD1 (5 bases). Trimming pared 3 bases from V and 4 bases from J, leaving 13 bases between. The length of the CDR3 is 14 residues. CDR1 is SGHRS and CDR2 is YFSETQ in the germline V gene. CDR3 in DNA: TGCGCCAGCAGCTCATACCCGGGGGGCACTGAAGCTTTCTTT. It translates to CASSSYPGGTEAFF.

The J gene is TRBJ1-1, the V gene TRBV6-1; D is unclear. Looked up from germline, CDR1 is MNHNS and CDR2 is SASEGT. The CDR3 totals 13 residues. V was cut by 7 bases and J by 2 bases, with 11 bases left in between. The CDR3 loop is CASKFGGNTEAFF. CDR3 nucleotides: TGTGCCAGCAAGTTTGGCGGAAACACTGAAGCTTTCTTT.

This clone was observed a handful of times. This specimen includes other DNA sequences encoding the same CDR3. The chain has TRBV30 and TRBJ2-3, with TRBD2 matching 8 bases. With V trimmed by 3 bases and J by 1 base, 3 bases remained unmatched. The germline V gene encodes CDR1 GTSNPN and CDR2 SVGIG (reference sequence). The CDR3 length is 14 residues. The CDR3 loop is CAWSTGGGTDTQYF. As DNA, the CDR3 is TGTGCCTGGAGCACGGGGGGGGGCACAGATACGCAGTATTTT.

There are a few counts of this clone. The chain couples TRBV29-1 to TRBJ2-5; TRBD1 is a possible D gene (7 bases). Germline CDR1 and CDR2: SQVTM and ANQGSEA. The V and J ends lost 6 bases and 5 bases respectively, with 13 bases between them. This CDR3 spans 12 amino acids. The CDR3 DNA reads TGCAGCGTACGGACAGGAGGGGAGACCCAGTACTTC. Its protein is CSVRTGGETQYF.

The chain employs TRBV5-4 and TRBJ2-3, with TRBD2 matching 11 bases. CDR3 length equals 18 residues. Germline CDR1 and CDR2: SGHNT and YYREEE (reference sequence). Trimming took 4 bases from V and 4 from J; bases not matched to a gene: 14. The CDR3 region has the DNA TGTGCCAGCAGCACCTTCCTAACTAGCGGGGGTGGCCCAGATACGCAGTATTTT. Its translation is CASSTFLTSGGGPDTQYF.

This chain uses TRBV28 with TRBJ1-2; TRBD1 matches 9 bases. The ends lost 7 bases at V and 7 bases at J; junction bases unmatched: 7. CDR1 and CDR2 (germline): MDHEN, SYDVKM. The CDR3 spans 13 residues. CDR3 bases: TGTGCCAGCATTACCGGGACAGGGTTTGGCTACACCTTC. Translating it yields CASITGTGFGYTF.

There are a few counts of this clone. The rearrangement uses TRBV29-1 and TRBJ2-5; tentatively, D is TRBD1 or TRBD2 (5 bases each). The germline gives CDR1 SQVTM, CDR2 ANQGSEA. The CDR3 spans 11 residues. V lost 4 bases to trimming and J lost 11 bases, with 14 bases between them. The chain's CDR3 is CSVGGDPEQYF. The CDR3 nucleotides read TGCAGCGTTGGAGGGGATCCGGAGCAGTACTTC.

Only a few counts were recorded for this clone. This rearrangement joins TRBV29-1 to TRBJ2-1; 7 bases line up with TRBD2. Looked up from germline, CDR1 is SQVTM and CDR2 is ANQGSEA. CDR3 length: 13 amino acids. After removal of 7 bases from V and 7 bases from J, the junction contained 10 bases not matched to a gene. The CDR3 region is CSALGGEGNEQFF. CDR3 coding DNA: TGCAGCGCCCTGGGGGGGGAGGGGAATGAGCAGTTCTTC.

V and J are TRBV29-1 and TRBJ1-5, with 8 bases lining up with TRBD1. CDR3 length: 13 amino acids. The V gene's germline CDR1 is SQVTM and CDR2 ANQGSEA. V gave up 8 bases and J gave up 5 bases; unmatched junction bases: 8. CDR3 coding DNA: TGCAGCTTGGGGTCAGGGGGCGATCAGCCCCAGCATTTT. This translates into CSLGSGGDQPQHF.

This clone was observed a handful of times. V gene TRBV29-1 combines with J gene TRBJ2-3, with 11 bases aligning to TRBD2. J gave up 4 bases and V 7 bases, and 7 bases lay outside the gene matches. Germline CDR1 and CDR2: SQVTM and ANQGSEA. This CDR3 comprises 14 residues. The CDR3 here is CSAATSGAADTQYF. CDR3 nucleotide sequence: TGCAGCGCCGCGACTAGCGGGGCAGCAGATACGCAGTATTTT.

A few counts support this clone. The rearrangement uses TRBV2 and TRBJ1-2; a possible D gene is TRBD1 (6 bases). V lost 4 bases and J 3 bases, leaving 15 bases between the germline ends. CDR1 and CDR2 from the germline V gene are SNHLY and FYNNEI. The CDR3 extends over 15 amino acids. CDR3 sequence: CASSGGQISYYGYTF. Written as DNA, the CDR3 is TGTGCCAGCAGTGGTGGACAGATAAGTTACTATGGCTACACCTTC.

This sequence joins TRBV5-6 and TRBJ2-1; no firm D call. CDR3 size: 14 residues. Trimming took 4 bases from V and 7 from J, leaving 15 bases between them. CDR1 is SGHDT, CDR2 YYEEEE, per germline. CDR3: CASSPTAVGNEQFF. In nucleotides, the CDR3 is TGTGCCAGCAGCCCGACGGCGGTGGGGAATGAGCAGTTCTTC.

The chain employs TRBV5-1 and TRBJ2-7; D is perhaps TRBD2 (5 bases). Germline V lookup: CDR1 SGHRS, CDR2 YFSETQ. The CDR3 consists of 14 residues. Trimming removed 2 bases from V and 3 bases from J, with 12 bases in between. CDR3 region: CASSLDSGNYEQYF. The CDR3 bases are TGCGCCAGCAGCTTAGACTCGGGGAACTACGAGCAGTACTTC.

J is TRBJ2-5 and V is TRBV6-1, with 8 bases identical to TRBD1. The CDR3 consists of 14 residues. V gave up 6 bases and J gave up 1 base; unmatched junction bases: 4. In germline, CDR1 is MNHNS, CDR2 SASEGT. In nucleotides, the CDR3 is TGTGCCAGCAGCCCGACAGGGGTCCAAGAGACCCAGTACTTC. Amino acid sequence: CASSPTGVQETQYF.